This TCR beta chain comes out of a study of cytomegalovirus exposure and HLA in healthy donors. Whole-study results and caveats: Cytomegalovirus-associated TCR beta chains were listed, numbering 164. The productive fraction for most TCR beta V segments was about 87% or about 30% in an earlier analysis. Researchers left out some V segments, among them TRBV6-2 and TRBV6-3, as indistinguishable.

CDR3 length: 14 residues. The V gene's germline CDR1 is SGDLS and CDR2 YYNGEE. Trimming at V came to 6 bases and at J to 6 bases, leaving 8 bases not matched to a gene. Use of 60 Vbeta and 13 Jbeta primers characterized the PCR. Using immunoSEQ multiplex PCR, the repertoire was profiled, and TCRdb retains in-frame clones only, with some absent. The sample holds 120,000 or so clones, 81% seen once. A remark on this clone: Its antigen remains unknown.

The gene calls are TRBV9 and TRBJ2-2; TRBD2 matches at 7 bases. The sequencing input was PBMCs. The sequence derives from a man between 18 and 29 years old in good health and CMV-seronegative. CDR3 protein: CASTLGLVPGELFF. In DNA form, the CDR3 reads TGTGCCAGCACCCTAGGACTAGTGCCCGGGGAGCTGTTTTTT. The full variable domain, completed using reference TRBV9 and TRBJ2-2, is DSGVTQTPKHLITATGQRVTLRCSPRSGDLSVYWYQQSLDQGLQFLIQYYNGEERAKGNILERFSAQQFPDLHSELNLSSLELGDSALYFCASTLGLVPGELFFGEGSRLTVL.